Listed below are T cell receptor beta chains from one sample, sequenced in a study of T cell responses to AZD1222 COVID-19 vaccine. Using immunoSEQ multiplex PCR, the repertoire was profiled, and TCRdb retains in-frame clones only, with some absent. The profile covers approximately 100,000 clones, with roughly 86% appearing a single time and roughly 10% taken by the ten largest. Here the sequenced sample was peripheral blood, taken 28 days after the second AZD1222 dose. Every receptor here comes from an adult who received the AZD1222 COVID-19 vaccine. CDR3s include the opening cysteine and the closing phenylalanine or tryptophan. A D gene is named only where the DNA matches it firmly. A clone size is listed for some rows: how often the clone was seen (once, few, many), or a class if it is expanded.

j_call d_call v_call clone_size cdr3_nt cdr3_aa
TRBJ1-2 TRBD1 TRBV12-3/TRBV12-4 NA TGTGCCAGCAGTCCAGGGGGCAACTATGGCTACACCTTC CASSPGGNYGYTF
TRBJ1-6 NA TRBV27 NA TGTGCCAGCAGTTCCTCCTATAATTCACCCCTCCACTTT CASSSSYNSPLHF
TRBJ2-5 NA TRBV12-3/TRBV12-4 NA TGTGCCAGCAGTTTAGCGGAGGGGACAACCCAGTACTTC CASSLAEGTTQYF
TRBJ2-7 NA TRBV28 once TGTGCCAGCAGTTTACCCCCCTGGGACGGGGACTACGAGCAGTACTTC CASSLPPWDGDYEQYF
TRBJ2-7 NA TRBV27 NA TGTGCCAGCAGTTTTCGGGGGCCCCTGGAGCAGTACTTC CASSFRGPLEQYF
TRBJ2-3 NA TRBV7-2 NA TGTGCCAGCAGCTTAGGAGTAGCTGGAGATACGCAGTATTTT CASSLGVAGDTQYF
TRBJ2-7 TRBD1 TRBV5-4 NA TGTGCCAGCAGCTTCGGACAGGGTCGGTACGAGCAGTACTTC CASSFGQGRYEQYF
TRBJ1-6 TRBD1 TRBV28 NA TGTGCCAGCAGCCCATGGGGACAGGGAAGTTCACCCCTCCACTTT CASSPWGQGSSPLHF
TRBJ1-6 TRBD1 TRBV19 NA TGTGCCAGTGGGGAGGCAGGGGGCTTTTCGCCCCTCCACTTT CASGEAGGFSPLHF
TRBJ2-3 TRBD1 TRBV6-2/TRBV6-3 NA TGTGCCAGCAGTCCCATTCCCGCTCCGGGACAGGGAGCGGCAGATACGCAGTATTTT CASSPIPAPGQGAADTQYF
TRBJ2-2 NA TRBV29-1 NA TGCAGCGTTGAGGGGCTCACCGGGGAGCTGTTTTTT CSVEGLTGELFF
TRBJ1-2 TRBD1 TRBV5-1 NA TGCGCCAGCAGCTTTCACGACAGGGAGAACCATGGCTACACCTTC CASSFHDRENHGYTF
TRBJ2-5 NA TRBV4-1 NA TGCGCCAGCAGCCAAGACTCACCAAGCAAGACCCAGTACTTC CASSQDSPSKTQYF
TRBJ1-1 NA TRBV15 few TGTGCCACCAGCAGAGCGGCGGCGACAGAAGCTTTCTTT CATSRAAATEAFF
TRBJ2-7 TRBD1 TRBV2 NA TGTGCCAGCAGAACCACAGGGGCGACAGGCGTGCAGTACTTC CASRTTGATGVQYF
TRBJ2-7 NA TRBV9 NA TGTGCCAGCAGCGTAGCCCCCGGTCTCGAGCAGTACTTC CASSVAPGLEQYF
TRBJ1-2 NA TRBV7-8 NA TGTGCCAGCAGCTTAGCGCCCCGGTATGGCTACACCTTC CASSLAPRYGYTF
TRBJ1-3 NA TRBV7-2 NA TGTGCCAGCAGCCGGGGCGGGGGCAGCTCTGGAAACACCATATATTTT CASSRGGGSSGNTIYF